The rows below give T cell receptor beta chains drawn from one sample of a study of cytomegalovirus exposure and HLA in healthy donors. Profiled with immunoSEQ multiplex PCR; TCRdb holds only in-frame clones, not every one. The sample contains over 120,000 clones, 85% to 90% of which appear only once. Sequencing was performed on PBMCs. The receptors originated from a woman aged 25 to 39 in good health and CMV-seropositive. Each CDR3 is given with its conserved first and last residue. A D gene is named only where the DNA matches it firmly. Some rows mark clone size as missing; the rest say once, few, many or name a class of expanded clone.

cdr3_nt: TGTGCCAGCAGCCCGGACAGGAACAATGAAAAACTGTTTTTT; cdr3_aa: CASSPDRNNEKLFF; d_call: TRBD1; j_call: TRBJ1-4; clone_size: .; v_call: TRBV7-9
cdr3_nt: TGTGCCAGCAAAGGGCAGGGGGCCGACGAGCAGTACTTC; cdr3_aa: CASKGQGADEQYF; d_call: TRBD1; j_call: TRBJ2-7; clone_size: .; v_call: TRBV5-4
cdr3_nt: TGTGCCACCAGCAGGCGGGAAGGGGCGTCCTACGAGCAGTACTTC; cdr3_aa: CATSRREGASYEQYF; d_call: .; j_call: TRBJ2-7; clone_size: .; v_call: TRBV15
cdr3_nt: TGTGCCAGCAGCTTAGGCGGGGGACCCAATGAGCAGTTCTTC; cdr3_aa: CASSLGGGPNEQFF; d_call: TRBD2; j_call: TRBJ2-1; clone_size: .; v_call: TRBV7-9
cdr3_nt: TGTGCCAGCGGACGGGACAGAAATTCACCCCTCCACTTT; cdr3_aa: CASGRDRNSPLHF; d_call: TRBD1; j_call: TRBJ1-6; clone_size: once; v_call: TRBV6-5
cdr3_nt: TGTGCCAGCAGCTTAGGAACCACAGGGTTTCAAGAGACCCAGTACTTC; cdr3_aa: CASSLGTTGFQETQYF; d_call: .; j_call: TRBJ2-5; clone_size: .; v_call: TRBV7-9
cdr3_nt: TGCGCCAGCAGCTTGGAGCGCGGGGGAGATGAAAAACTGTTTTTT; cdr3_aa: CASSLERGGDEKLFF; d_call: .; j_call: TRBJ1-4; clone_size: .; v_call: TRBV5-1
cdr3_nt: TGTGCCAGCAGCTTAGGCGGCAGTGGCGAGCAGTACTTC; cdr3_aa: CASSLGGSGEQYF; d_call: .; j_call: TRBJ2-7; clone_size: few; v_call: TRBV7-2
cdr3_nt: TGCGCCAGCAGCTTGGGACCCAGGATGGGGCAGTACTTC; cdr3_aa: CASSLGPRMGQYF; d_call: .; j_call: TRBJ2-7; clone_size: .; v_call: TRBV5-1
cdr3_nt: TGCGCCAGCAGCCTTGGACAGGGTTTCTTC; cdr3_aa: CASSLGQGFF; d_call: TRBD1; j_call: TRBJ1-2; clone_size: .; v_call: TRBV23-1
cdr3_nt: TGTGCCAGCAGCCCGGGACAGCTTTATCAGCCCCAGCATTTT; cdr3_aa: CASSPGQLYQPQHF; d_call: TRBD1; j_call: TRBJ1-5; clone_size: .; v_call: TRBV27
cdr3_nt: TGTGCCAGCGGGCCCAATACAGTGGGGAGCGGAAACGAGCAGTACTTC; cdr3_aa: CASGPNTVGSGNEQYF; d_call: .; j_call: TRBJ2-7; clone_size: once; v_call: TRBV5-8
cdr3_nt: TGTGCCAGCAGTCCAATAGCGGGGCTGAAGACCCAGTACTTC; cdr3_aa: CASSPIAGLKTQYF; d_call: TRBD2; j_call: TRBJ2-5; clone_size: .; v_call: TRBV6-5
cdr3_nt: TGCGCCAGCAGCTGGGGGACTAGAGGGGGCGCTGAGCAGTTCTTC; cdr3_aa: CASSWGTRGGAEQFF; d_call: .; j_call: TRBJ2-1; clone_size: .; v_call: TRBV5-1
cdr3_nt: TGTGCCAGCTCCCGGCGGGATGGCTACACCTTC; cdr3_aa: CASSRRDGYTF; d_call: .; j_call: TRBJ1-2; clone_size: .; v_call: TRBV18
cdr3_nt: TGCGCCAGCAGCTCCGAGGGACTAGTAGGGGTTGAGCAGTTCTTC; cdr3_aa: CASSSEGLVGVEQFF; d_call: TRBD2; j_call: TRBJ2-1; clone_size: .; v_call: TRBV5-1
cdr3_nt: TGTGCCAGCAGTGTCACCACGACAGGGAGCTCTGGAAACACCATATATTTT; cdr3_aa: CASSVTTTGSSGNTIYF; d_call: TRBD1; j_call: TRBJ1-3; clone_size: .; v_call: TRBV6-1
cdr3_nt: TGTGCCAGCAGCGGACTAGCGGGCGGGACCCAGTACTTC; cdr3_aa: CASSGLAGGTQYF; d_call: TRBD2; j_call: TRBJ2-5; clone_size: .; v_call: TRBV27
cdr3_nt: TGCGCCAGCAGCTTGGGGACAGGGACAGAGACCCAGTACTTC; cdr3_aa: CASSLGTGTETQYF; d_call: TRBD1; j_call: TRBJ2-5; clone_size: .; v_call: TRBV5-1
cdr3_nt: TGTGCCAGCACTGCGGTAAGGGGAGAGACCCAGTACTTC; cdr3_aa: CASTAVRGETQYF; d_call: .; j_call: TRBJ2-5; clone_size: .; v_call: TRBV6-6
cdr3_nt: TGTGCCAGCAGTGAACGGGGTGGGACTGAAGCTTTCTTT; cdr3_aa: CASSERGGTEAFF; d_call: .; j_call: TRBJ1-1; clone_size: .; v_call: TRBV6-1
cdr3_nt: TGCGCCAGCAGCTTGGACCTATCTGTGACCCAGTACTTC; cdr3_aa: CASSLDLSVTQYF; d_call: .; j_call: TRBJ2-5; clone_size: .; v_call: TRBV5-1
cdr3_nt: TGTGCCAGCAGATGGGACAGGGATGAAAAGAACACTGAAGCTTTCTTT; cdr3_aa: CASRWDRDEKNTEAFF; d_call: TRBD1; j_call: TRBJ1-1; clone_size: .; v_call: TRBV28
cdr3_nt: TGCGCCAGCAGCCTTAGACAGGGGGACACCGGGGAGCTGTTTTTT; cdr3_aa: CASSLRQGDTGELFF; d_call: TRBD1; j_call: TRBJ2-2; clone_size: .; v_call: TRBV4-1
cdr3_nt: TGTGCCAGCAGTTCCTCCTCGATACTATCAGATACGCAGTATTTT; cdr3_aa: CASSSSSILSDTQYF; d_call: .; j_call: TRBJ2-3; clone_size: .; v_call: TRBV27
cdr3_nt: TGTGCCAGCACCCTTGGGCGTCCCGGGGCCAACGTCCTGACTTTC; cdr3_aa: CASTLGRPGANVLTF; d_call: .; j_call: TRBJ2-6; clone_size: .; v_call: TRBV7-9
cdr3_nt: TGTGCCAGCACCCAACAGGGGGCTAGGGGGTTGGGGACCCAGTACTTC; cdr3_aa: CASTQQGARGLGTQYF; d_call: TRBD1; j_call: TRBJ2-5; clone_size: .; v_call: TRBV2
cdr3_nt: TGTGCCAGCAGTGAAGAGGCTAGCGACACCTACGAGCAGTACTTC; cdr3_aa: CASSEEASDTYEQYF; d_call: .; j_call: TRBJ2-7; clone_size: few; v_call: TRBV6-1
cdr3_nt: TGTGCCAGCAGTTACTCCGTCGGGGGGAAAGAGACCCAGTACTTC; cdr3_aa: CASSYSVGGKETQYF; d_call: TRBD2; j_call: TRBJ2-5; clone_size: .; v_call: TRBV6-5
cdr3_nt: TGTGCCAGCAGTGAAGTATCTAGCACCGGGGAGCTGTTTTTT; cdr3_aa: CASSEVSSTGELFF; d_call: .; j_call: TRBJ2-2; clone_size: .; v_call: TRBV6-1
cdr3_nt: TGTGCCAGCAGCTTAGCAGGGGCCGACTCTGGAAACACCATATATTTT; cdr3_aa: CASSLAGADSGNTIYF; d_call: .; j_call: TRBJ1-3; clone_size: .; v_call: TRBV7-2
cdr3_nt: TGTGCCAGCAGCATACGGGACATCGCCGGGGAGCTGTTTTTT; cdr3_aa: CASSIRDIAGELFF; d_call: .; j_call: TRBJ2-2; clone_size: .; v_call: TRBV7-9
cdr3_nt: TGTGCCAGCAGCGAGCTTAATTCTTCCTACGAGCAGTACTTC; cdr3_aa: CASSELNSSYEQYF; d_call: .; j_call: TRBJ2-7; clone_size: .; v_call: TRBV28
cdr3_nt: TGTGCCAGCAGTTTCGTACAGGGCACTGAAGCTTTCTTT; cdr3_aa: CASSFVQGTEAFF; d_call: .; j_call: TRBJ1-1; clone_size: .; v_call: TRBV27
cdr3_nt: TGCGCCAGCAGCCCGACAAGGACTAGCGGGGGCACAGATACGCAGTATTTT; cdr3_aa: CASSPTRTSGGTDTQYF; d_call: TRBD2; j_call: TRBJ2-3; clone_size: .; v_call: TRBV5-1
cdr3_nt: TGTGCCAGCAGTGTCCGGGGGGGCACAGATACGCAGTATTTT; cdr3_aa: CASSVRGGTDTQYF; d_call: TRBD2; j_call: TRBJ2-3; clone_size: .; v_call: TRBV6-4
cdr3_nt: TGTGCCAGCAGTGAAGGGGGCCAAGAGACAGAGACCCAGTACTTC; cdr3_aa: CASSEGGQETETQYF; d_call: .; j_call: TRBJ2-5; clone_size: .; v_call: TRBV2
cdr3_nt: TGTGCCAGCAGCCCAGGGGCCGGCAATCAGCCCCAGCATTTT; cdr3_aa: CASSPGAGNQPQHF; d_call: .; j_call: TRBJ1-5; clone_size: .; v_call: TRBV7-8
cdr3_nt: TGTGCCAGCAGTTCGACTAGCGGTTCCTACAATGAGCAGTTCTTC; cdr3_aa: CASSSTSGSYNEQFF; d_call: TRBD2; j_call: TRBJ2-1; clone_size: .; v_call: TRBV28